Sequencing of this T cell receptor (beta chain) was carried out in a study of shared clonotypes between healthy human individuals (TCRdb year 2020). About the full investigation: The cohort included a few men and a couple of women between 18 and 49 years of age. For each donor, CD4 naive and CD4 memory were each run on three plates, CD8 naive on two plates, and CD8 memory on one plate. To estimate repertoire size and how much clonotypes are shared between individuals, the study performed deep sequencing of blood TCR repertoires from roughly five healthy adults. To increase sequencing depth and limit assay-specific biases, different laboratories used diverse techniques to prepare libraries and sequence TCR repertoires. Each donor's leukapheresis produced roughly between roughly 0.85 and 10 billion PBMCs.

The germline ends are 6 bases apart after V is trimmed by 3 bases and J by 1 base. Looking up the germline V gene yields CDR1 MDHEN and CDR2 SYDVKM. Reading from cysteine to phenylalanine, the CDR3 counts 13 amino acids. The sequence is cut down to CDR3 DNA, 39 bases in frame from base 1. This clone appeared once. Its antigen remains undetermined. Base-call qualities are not available, and no considerably larger clone is one nucleotide away. Broad study findings and their caveats: When a few donors were compared, the shared fraction of clonotypes was roughly 4.8% for naive CD4, approximately 3.5% for naive CD8, more than 2% for memory CD4, and about 0.36% for memory CD8. Estimated clonotype richness was generally larger for naive than for memory subsets. Sampling was limited to blood, and TCR repertoires in tissue likely differ from TCR repertoires in blood. Higher generation probabilities were observed for clonotypes shared by all four sorted-subset donors than for non-shared clonotypes. Rarefaction of sorted-subset datasets indicated incomplete sequencing despite the large sequencing depth. The genetic and exposure-history diversity represented was limited by the small number of donors. Pairwise subsampling led to the expectation that sequencing depth would affect the degree of clonotype sharing among donors.

The donors were healthy, HIV-negative adults with no recently reported acute infections or vaccinations. All donors were Caucasian adults living in Nashville, Tennessee, USA. CD4+ T cells were enriched by magnetic negative selection; naive cells were then positively selected on CD45RA, and the negative fraction formed the memory subset. Blood was collected by leukapheresis, and PBMCs were isolated by Ficoll-Histopaque density gradient centrifugation and then cryopreserved in liquid nitrogen vapor phase. Purity and quantity of every magnetically sorted T cell population were checked by analytical flow cytometry. Genomic DNA was isolated from every sorted fraction and measured by UV absorbance on a Nanodrop 2000c. TCR CDR3 regions were amplified from genomic DNA by multiplex PCR using the deep immunoSEQ assay. For each cell subset, the extracted genomic DNA was distributed evenly across all wells of several immunoSEQ 96-well plates, and each plate served as one replicate. For sorted subsets, about 200 ng genomic DNA, equal to 30,000 or so T cell genomes, was loaded into each replicate PCR. Purified libraries were quantified with a Qubit 3.0 fluorometer, sized on a Bioanalyzer 2100, and re-quantified with the KAPA Library Quantification kit. Every immunoSEQ 96-well plate was sequenced on a dedicated single-read 150-cycle Illumina NextSeq 550 flow cell. The original pipeline was this. The immunoSEQ output contained only junctional sequences without quality scores, so filtering could not match that applied to full-length reads. Sequences were annotated with PyIR, a Python wrapper for IgBLAST v1.9, and V/J genes and CDR3 were assigned using IMGT germline references. Reads were removed for weak V/J assignments (E-value above 1e-6), missing CDR3, stop codons, out-of-frame junctions, or ambiguous translated residues. A V3J clonotype was defined by an identical inferred V gene, J gene, and CDR3 amino acid sequence. To compute the percentage overlap between repertoires, the number of shared unique clonotypes was divided by the size of the smaller repertoire. Richness of each repertoire was evaluated using RTK rarefaction, the Chao1 estimator, and Recon v2.1 estimates of unobserved clonotypes. For all TCRbeta clonotypes obtained by the gDNA method from four donors, generation probabilities were computed with OLGA. The clones in this table, taken by TCRdb from immuneACCESS, are in-frame only. Not every clone is retained; where verified, under half of the shortfall comes from an unresolved V gene, and the cause of the rest is unknown. Clone size and the V and J calls come from that table; the DNA yielded D and trimming. Across this sample there are about 2.3 million clones, with 85% to 95% seen only once. The ten largest clones take up 0.39% of the sample.

The TCR comes from a young man in good health. Some clones in this sample may be carry-over from other donors' samples. Sequenced: naive CD4+ T cells from PBMCs. The intended sense of this specimen's cell subset or site label: CD45RA+ positively selected. The chain joins TRBV28 to TRBJ2-5; confidence is insufficient to name the D gene. The bases are TGTGCCAGCAGTTTCGGTGGCCAAGAGACCCAGTACTTC. It translates to CASSFGGQETQYF.